This T cell receptor (beta chain) was captured by sequencing in a study of blood T cell repertoires in COVID-19. In germline, CDR1 is SEHNR, CDR2 FQNEAQ (reference sequence). Deletions cut 5 bases from V and 3 bases from J, with 13 bases between. The CDR3 totals 15 residues. This clone appeared a single time. Sequenced by immunoSEQ multiplex PCR; TCRdb stores in-frame clones only, minus some. The sample consists of roughly 80,000 clones, roughly 82% of them appearing once. This chain links TRBV7-9 with TRBJ1-4, with D perhaps TRBD1 (5 bases). The source is an elderly man with acute or convalescent COVID-19. Sample: peripheral blood. The CDR3 here is CASSGGISANEKLFF. CDR3 coding DNA: TGTGCCAGCAGCGGGGGGATCTCCGCTAATGAAAAACTGTTTTTT.